A selection of T cell receptor beta chains follows, all from one sample in a study of T cells in Graves' hyperthyroidism and ophthalmopathy. TCRdb re-analysed the multiplex PCR reads in MiXCR, keeping a single row per CDR3 protein. The sample carries fewer than 800,000 distinct CDR3 sequences, roughly 17% recorded once. Sequenced input: blood. Receptors were obtained from a man between 18 and 35 years old with Graves' hyperthyroidism. Both conserved end residues are trimmed from each CDR3. Each record gives: clone size, J gene, V gene, CDR3 protein. Only part of the rows carry a size: once, few, many, or a class if the clone is expanded.

NA	TRBJ2-1	TRBV7-9	ATAGVGDEQF
NA	TRBJ2-7	TRBV4-1	ASSHVRDSYYEQY
NA	TRBJ2-7	TRBV6-1	ASRRQGINEQY
NA	TRBJ1-3	TRBV7-9	ASSTRDGRGNTIY
NA	TRBJ2-4	TRBV14	ASSQDRRGIQY
once	TRBJ1-2	TRBV7-2	ASSPGPNNYGYT
many	TRBJ2-1	TRBV18	ASSGTGGAMHEQF
many	TRBJ2-5	TRBV2	ASVKRELSWETQY
many	TRBJ1-1	TRBV28	ASGSATASNTEAF
few	TRBJ1-1	TRBV19	ASSIDSGGVSEAF
many	TRBJ2-5	TRBV7-9	ASSFGGYQETQY
few	TRBJ1-2	TRBV30	AWSVRSPTNYGYT
many	TRBJ2-1	TRBV5-1	ASSLGTHSSYNEQF
many	TRBJ1-1	TRBV20-1	SARVAGFTEAF
many	TRBJ2-3	TRBV24-1	ATSEPSGAGGDTQY
NA	TRBJ1-1	TRBV6-1	ASREARNTEAF
many	TRBJ1-5	TRBV9	ASSVSGNQPQH
many	TRBJ2-7	TRBV30	AWSVGASYEQY
few	TRBJ2-2	TRBV6-1	ASRTAGTGPNTGELF
many	TRBJ1-2	TRBV28	ASSFSRADGAVSYT
many	TRBJ1-2	TRBV2	ASSEARQPLYGYT
many	TRBJ2-7	TRBV29-1	SVEGRSLYEQY
NA	TRBJ1-1	TRBV6-9	ASSYPGQGITEAF
few	TRBJ2-1	TRBV29-1	SVHDHNEQF
many	TRBJ2-3	TRBV6-6	ASSYSKGGPRTDTQY
many	TRBJ2-1	TRBV20-1	SASPLINDRGGYNEQF
NA	TRBJ2-1	TRBV19	ASSIIGRTGAYNEQF
many	TRBJ2-7	TRBV27	ASSRTSLTSGTSDEQY
many	TRBJ2-7	TRBV28	ASSNPGGYEQY
many	TRBJ2-7	TRBV28	ASSYPGQSYEQY
few	TRBJ2-7	TRBV7-2	ASSFPSGRAYEQY
few	TRBJ2-3	TRBV5-6	ASSSRQGTDTQY
many	TRBJ2-2	TRBV6-1	ASSSGPYTGELF
few	TRBJ2-7	TRBV27	ATSTSGTNYEQY
few	TRBJ1-2	TRBV24-1	ATSERTGNYGYT
many	TRBJ1-5	TRBV24-1	ATSDSQDPWGPQH
NA	TRBJ1-3	TRBV6-4	ASGHGTVSGNTIY
NA	TRBJ2-3	TRBV12-3/TRBV12-4	ASSFSSAGTDAQY
many	TRBJ1-2	TRBV28	ASSLGGQGGYGYT
NA	TRBJ2-1	TRBV2	ASSGTGTMDEQF
few	TRBJ2-7	TRBV10-3	AIRSGLAFNEQY
few	TRBJ2-7	TRBV5-8	ASSRWGYEQY
NA	TRBJ2-2	TRBV5-1	ASSYSANTGELF
many	TRBJ1-5	TRBV28	ASSWTGVSNQPQH
many	TRBJ2-1	TRBV27	ASSPSGSLNEQF
few	TRBJ2-7	TRBV24-1	ATSDGGAYEQY
many	TRBJ1-1	TRBV7-2	ASSLAQSTEAF
NA	TRBJ2-1	TRBV4-1	ASSQGGRGYYNEQF
few	TRBJ2-7	TRBV13	ASSPLNYEQY
NA	TRBJ1-1	TRBV14	ASSQRWTEAF
NA	TRBJ2-7	TRBV20-1	SATRVDEQY
many	TRBJ1-5	TRBV30	AWSVRGSQPQH
many	TRBJ1-6	TRBV20-1	SAQPDRLSSPLH
NA	TRBJ1-6	TRBV2	ASSALGQGNSPLH
NA	TRBJ2-5	TRBV4-3	ASSQGFRGETQY
many	TRBJ1-5	TRBV28	ASRVSNQPQH
few	TRBJ2-7	TRBV10-3	AISDQLGERAYEQY
NA	TRBJ2-1	TRBV11-3	ASSTGTSGVPYNEQF
many	TRBJ2-1	TRBV2	ASLAGRYNEQF
many	TRBJ2-2	TRBV7-2	ASSSGQGANTGELF